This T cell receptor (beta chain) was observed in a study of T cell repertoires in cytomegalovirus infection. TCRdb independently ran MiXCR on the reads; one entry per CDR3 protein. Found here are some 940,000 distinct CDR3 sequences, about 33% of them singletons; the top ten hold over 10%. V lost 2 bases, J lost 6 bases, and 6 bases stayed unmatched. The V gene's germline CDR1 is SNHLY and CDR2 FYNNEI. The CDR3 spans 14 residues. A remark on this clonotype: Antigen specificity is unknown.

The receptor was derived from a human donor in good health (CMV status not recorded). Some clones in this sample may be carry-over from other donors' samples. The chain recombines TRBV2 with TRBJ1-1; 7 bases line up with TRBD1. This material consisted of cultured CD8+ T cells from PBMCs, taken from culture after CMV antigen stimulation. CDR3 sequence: CASSERGGAPEAFF. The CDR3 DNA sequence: TGTGCCAGCAGTGAAAGAGGGGGCGCTCCTGAAGCTTTCTTT.